Following are 24 T cell receptor beta chains from one sample sequenced in a study of beta chain features in type 1 diabetes (dated by TCRdb to the late 2010s). Library generation was performed with the immunoSEQ multiplex PCR assay. The High Capacity cDNA Reverse Transcription Kit was used to reverse transcribe all of the isolated RNA, meaning that expressed TCRB transcripts were what got sequenced. TCRdb retrieved this table from immuneACCESS and kept in-frame rearrangements only. Not all clones are present; in checked studies, unresolved V genes account for under half, and no reason is known for the remainder. The table for this sample lists roughly 500,000 clones; about an eighth of them were counted only once. About 0.045% of the sample is held by the ten biggest clonotypes. Sequencing was performed on naive CD4+ T cells from blood. The label giving this sample's cell subset or site can be read as: true naive CD4+ T cells. All receptors come from a woman younger than 35 in good health.

This clone was detected only a few times. J is TRBJ2-4 and V is TRBV21-1. TRBV21-1 is flagged as a pseudogene. CDR3 length equals 22 residues. The CDR3 loop is CASSNFPSSNWARHLAKNIQYF. In DNA, the CDR3 is TGTGCCAGCAGCAATTTCCCCTCAAGCAACTGGGCGAGGCACTTAGCCAAAAACATTCAGTACTTC.

A remark on this clone: Other nucleotide sequences in the sample specify the same CDR3. V gene TRBV2 combines with J gene TRBJ2-5, with unresolved D. V lost 5 bases to trimming and J lost 3 bases, with 4 bases between them. CDR1 and CDR2 (germline): SNHLY, FYNNEI. This CDR3 is built from 11 residues. CDR3 bases: TGTGCCAGCAGTTTGGAAGAGACCCAGTACTTC. This translates into CASSLEETQYF. Full variable domain (remainder filled in from reference TRBV2 and TRBJ2-5): EPEVTQTPSHQVTQMGQEVILRCVPISNHLYFYWYRQILGQKVEFLVSFYNNEISEKSEIFDDQFSVERPDGSNFTLKIRSTKLEDSAMYFCASSLEETQYFGPGTRLLVL.

This clone was observed a handful of times. This sequence joins TRBV28 and TRBJ2-2; the D call may be TRBD1 or TRBD2 (5 bases each). Germline CDR1 MDHEN, CDR2 SYDVKM. V was clipped by 6 bases and J by 7 bases, with 21 bases between them. This CDR3 is built from 16 residues. CDR3 coding DNA: TGTGCCAGCAGCCCGCTGGGGACCCGATCACACGGGGAGCTGTTTTTT. Amino acids: CASSPLGTRSHGELFF.

The rearrangement links TRBV5-1 to TRBJ2-3; D is undetermined. V lost 0 bases and J 6 bases, leaving 14 bases between the germline ends. Per germline, CDR1 SGHRS and CDR2 YFSETQ. The CDR3 contains 15 residues. CDR3 sequence (DNA): TGCGCCAGCAGCTTGGAAAGCAGAAACGTGGATACGCAGTATTTT. Translated, it gives CASSLESRNVDTQYF.

This clone showed up just a few times. J is TRBJ1-1 and V is TRBV18; 9 nucleotides agree with TRBD1. The CDR3 is 16 amino acids. Trimming took 6 bases from V and 4 from J; bases not matched to a gene: 12. Per the germline V gene, CDR1 is KGHSH and CDR2 is LQKENI. The CDR3: CASSPLGTGSGTEAFF. CDR3 DNA sequence: TGTGCCAGCTCCCCATTAGGGACAGGGTCAGGCACTGAAGCTTTCTTT.

This clone was observed a handful of times. Other DNA sequences in the same sample also yield this CDR3. The gene calls are TRBV30 and TRBJ2-7, with a weak D call TRBD2 (5 bases). The germline gives CDR1 GTSNPN, CDR2 SVGIG (reference sequence). The CDR3 is made up of 13 amino acids. V dropped 0 bases and J dropped 0 bases, with 6 bases sitting between them. CDR3 DNA: TGTGCCTGGAGTGTCGGGGTCTCCTACGAGCAGTACTTC. Protein: CAWSVGVSYEQYF.

The chain uses TRBV11-2 and TRBJ2-1, with TRBD2 matching over 16 bases. The V gene end was trimmed by 4 bases and the J gene end by 3 bases; junction bases not matched to a gene: 6. CDR3 length equals 18 residues. Germline-derived CDR1 and CDR2 are SGHAT and FQNNGV. CDR3 sequence (DNA): TGTGCCAGCAGCTCCTCGGGACTAGCGGGAGGGGGCTACAATGAGCAGTTCTTC. Its protein product is CASSSSGLAGGGYNEQFF.

This clone was recorded a few times. This same CDR3 is encoded by further DNA sequences in the sample. The rearrangement links TRBV29-1 to TRBJ2-5; 8 nucleotides match TRBD1. V gave up 6 bases and J gave up 3 bases; unmatched junction bases: 3. Germline CDR1 is SQVTM and CDR2 is ANQGSEA. The CDR3 runs to 12 residues. DNA for the CDR3: TGCAGCGTGACGACAGGGGAAGAGACCCAGTACTTC. Translating it yields CSVTTGEETQYF.

This clone was observed a handful of times. The chain combines TRBV7-8 with TRBJ2-1; 8 positions match TRBD1. V lost 7 bases and J lost 6; bases outside the gene matches: 14. This CDR3 is built from 16 residues. From germline, CDR1 is SGHVS and CDR2 FQNEAQ. The CDR3 spells CASNPHRGLSGNEQFF. CDR3 sequence (DNA): TGTGCCAGCAACCCGCACAGGGGGTTGTCAGGCAATGAGCAGTTCTTC.

This sequence joins TRBV2 and TRBJ2-1, with a weak D call TRBD1 (5 bases). Looked up from germline, CDR1 is SNHLY and CDR2 is FYNNEI. Trimming left V 8 bases short and J 8 bases short, with 10 bases between. The CDR3 runs to 11 residues. CDR3 protein: CASRQWDEQFF. In DNA, the CDR3 is TGTGCCAGCCGACAGTGGGATGAGCAGTTCTTC.

This clone was seen many times. The genes are TRBV18 and TRBJ2-3; no firm D call. CDR1 is KGHSH and CDR2 is LQKENI in the germline V gene. The ends were cut back, 1 base at V and 8 bases at J, with 7 bases in the middle. This CDR3 contains 12 residues. CDR3 nucleotide sequence: TGTGCCAGCTCACCACTGTCGTCTACGCAGTATTTT. Amino acids: CASSPLSSTQYF.

This chain uses TRBV6-6 with TRBJ2-5; a possible D gene is TRBD1 (5 bases). Trimming took off 6 bases at V and 1 base at J, with 9 bases between the two ends. Germline-derived CDR1 and CDR2 are MNHNY and SVGAGI (reference sequence). There are 13 residues in the CDR3. The CDR3 sequence is CASREQGQETQYF. CDR3 nucleotide sequence: TGTGCCAGCAGGGAGCAGGGCCAAGAGACCCAGTACTTC.

In this sample, this clone turned up a few times. The chain couples TRBV28 to TRBJ2-1, with 15 nucleotides matching TRBD2. CDR1 MDHEN and CDR2 SYDVKM come from the germline V gene. The CDR3 length is 20 residues. V dropped 5 bases and J dropped 0; count of bases not matched to a gene: 11. CDR3 residues: CASSDAGTSGGPSSYNEQFF. The CDR3 region has the DNA TGTGCCAGCAGTGACGCCGGGACTAGCGGGGGGCCCAGCTCCTACAATGAGCAGTTCTTC.

V is TRBV14 and J is TRBJ2-7; D gene ambiguous. CDR3 length: 12 amino acids. V was trimmed by 1 base and J by 3 bases, leaving 4 bases between them. Germline values: CDR1 SGHDN, CDR2 FVKESK. The CDR3 spells CASSQGVYEQYF. The DNA of the CDR3 is TGTGCCAGCAGCCAAGGAGTCTACGAGCAGTACTTC.

This rearrangement joins TRBV4-1 to TRBJ1-4, with TRBD1 matching over 8 bases. Unmatched junction bases numbered 8, after V lost 1 base and J lost 7 bases. This CDR3 comprises 16 residues. The V gene's germline CDR1 is MGHRA and CDR2 YSYEKL. CDR3 residues: CASSQGAGGMVEKLFF. For the CDR3, the DNA is TGCGCCAGCAGCCAAGGGGCAGGGGGCATGGTTGAAAAACTGTTTTTT.

This clone turned up a few times. The genes are TRBV19 and TRBJ2-7, with 7 bases fitting TRBD1. V shed 6 bases and J 0 bases; nucleotides not matched to a gene: 5. Germline lookup yields CDR1 LNHDA and CDR2 SQIVND (reference sequence). CDR3 length: 14 amino acids. CDR3 coding DNA: TGTGCCAGTAGGGAGACAGGGAGCTCCTACGAGCAGTACTTC. It translates to CASRETGSSYEQYF.

This clone was detected only a few times. DNA of the CDR3: TGCAGCGTTGAACGCCTCCAGACAGGGCGCTCTGGAAACACCATATATTTT. It yields the protein CSVERLQTGRSGNTIYF. V gene TRBV29-1 combines with J gene TRBJ1-3; 7 bases agree with TRBD1. With V trimmed by 2 bases and J by 0 bases, 10 bases remained unmatched. Germline CDR1 is SQVTM and CDR2 is ANQGSEA. This CDR3 is built from 17 residues. The whole variable domain, filled in from reference TRBV29-1 and TRBJ1-3, reads SAVISQKPSRDICQRGTSLTIQCQVDSQVTMMFWYRQQPGQSLTLIATANQGSEATYESGFVIDKFPISRPNLTFSTLTVSNMSPEDSSIYLCSVERLQTGRSGNTIYFGEGSWLTVV.

This clone was seen more than once but under ten times. The genes are TRBV5-6 and TRBJ2-1; tentative D call: TRBD1 (5 bases). The CDR3 is made up of 15 amino acids. Trimming pared 2 bases from V and 3 bases from J, leaving 12 bases between. From germline, CDR1 is SGHDT and CDR2 YYEEEE. The CDR3 DNA reads as TGTGCCAGCAGCTTCGACAGCTACAACTACAATGAGCAGTTCTTC. It translates to CASSFDSYNYNEQFF.

This clone has a handful of counts. Other nucleotide sequences in the sample specify the same CDR3. V is TRBV30 and J is TRBJ1-1; D unclear. Trimming removed 3 bases from V and 1 base from J, with 9 bases in between. CDR1 is GTSNPN and CDR2 is SVGIG in the germline V gene (reference sequence). This CDR3 comprises 13 residues. CDR3 bases: TGTGCCTGGAGATCCCCAGGGAACACTGAAGCTTTCTTT. This codes for CAWRSPGNTEAFF. Together with reference TRBV30 and TRBJ1-1, the CDR3 gives the full variable domain: SQTIHQWPATLVQPVGSPLSLECTVEGTSNPNLYWYRQAAGRGLQLLFYSVGIGQISSEVPQNLSASRPQDRQFILSSKKLLLSDSGFYLCAWRSPGNTEAFFGQGTRLTVV.

The gene calls are TRBV9 and TRBJ2-1; TRBD1 aligns across 7 bases. V lost 2 bases, J lost 4 bases, and 6 bases stayed unmatched. The CDR3 length is 15 residues. CDR1 is SGDLS, CDR2 YYNGEE, per germline. DNA for the CDR3: TGTGCCAGCAGCGTTGGGCCGGGACAGTACAATGAGCAGTTCTTC. Translating it yields CASSVGPGQYNEQFF.

The chain uses TRBV7-2 and TRBJ1-2; D gene ambiguous. V lost 6 bases, J lost 4 bases, and 15 bases lay in between. This CDR3 is 14 amino acids long. Germline-derived CDR1 and CDR2 are SGHTA and FQGNSA. The CDR3 here is CASRSGWGSYGYTF. The CDR3 DNA is TGTGCCAGCAGGTCCGGTTGGGGTTCCTATGGCTACACCTTC.

The rearrangement links TRBV14 to TRBJ2-3, with D uncertain. The V gene's germline CDR1 is SGHDN and CDR2 FVKESK. V lost 4 bases, J lost 4 bases, and 12 bases lay in between. The CDR3 runs to 14 residues. CDR3 DNA: TGTGCCAGCAGCCGGGCTATAGGCGCAGATACGCAGTATTTT. It yields the protein CASSRAIGADTQYF. The full variable domain, completed using reference TRBV14 and TRBJ2-3, is EAGVTQFPSHSVIEKGQTVTLRCDPISGHDNLYWYRRVMGKEIKFLLHFVKESKQDESGMPNNRFLAERTGGTYSTLKVQPAELEDSGVYFCASSRAIGADTQYFGPGTRLTVL.

This clone was observed a few times. The chain joins TRBV7-2 to TRBJ1-1; no clear D gene. This CDR3 is built from 14 residues. Trimming stripped 2 bases from V and 3 bases from J, with 10 bases between. CDR1 SGHTA and CDR2 FQGNSA come from the germline V gene. The CDR3 DNA is TGTGCCAGCAGCTTAAGGGTTGGGGACACTGAAGCTTTCTTT. It yields the protein CASSLRVGDTEAFF.

The sample holds a few counts of this clone. This sequence joins TRBV30 and TRBJ1-4, with a possible D match to TRBD1 (5 bases). The V and J ends lost 0 bases and 5 bases respectively, with 10 bases between them. Germline V lookup: CDR1 GTSNPN, CDR2 SVGIG (reference sequence). The CDR3 consists of 14 residues. This chain's CDR3 is CAWSVRSGNEKLFF. In DNA form, the CDR3 reads TGTGCCTGGAGTGTAAGATCAGGGAATGAAAAACTGTTTTTT. Variable domain in full (rest from reference TRBV30 and TRBJ1-4): SQTIHQWPATLVQPVGSPLSLECTVEGTSNPNLYWYRQAAGRGLQLLFYSVGIGQISSEVPQNLSASRPQDRQFILSSKKLLLSDSGFYLCAWSVRSGNEKLFFGSGTQLSVL.